The T cell receptor beta chain described here comes from a study of identical twins. Study outcomes and limitations: The study found excess low generation probability among twin-shared out-of-frame alpha sequences. The analysis was cross-sectional rather than longitudinal within donors.

Healthy Caucasians were all of the donors. This clonotype was counted only a few times. Its antigen is undetermined. TCRdb processed the 5' RACE reads anew with MiXCR; each CDR3 protein has one entry. The data hold about 340,000 distinct CDR3 sequences, with about 9% observed a single time. The CDR3 contains 14 residues. Looked up from germline, CDR1 is DFQATT and CDR2 is SNEGSKA (reference sequence). Trimming left V 3 bases short and J 4 bases short, with 13 bases between. The rearrangement links TRBV20-1 to TRBJ2-1; D ambiguous. This clonotype originated in a woman in her forties or fifties in good health. The source material was naive T cells sorted from blood. CDR3 sequence reads: CSASGYSSYNEQFF. CDR3 bases: TGCAGTGCTAGCGGGTATTCGTCGTACAATGAGCAGTTCTTC.